This is a list of T cell receptor beta chains from one sample in a study of sequential checkpoint blockade in melanoma. The method was immunoSEQ multiplex PCR; TCRdb's version includes in-frame clones alone and lacks a portion of them. This sample carries roughly 19,000 clones, over 70% of them seen once, and the ten largest clones take 36%. Sample: CD8+ T cells sorted from blood (inferred from file names), taken from a patient given nivolumab and ipilimumab in sequence. These receptors were obtained from a human donor with melanoma. Each CDR3 is given with its conserved first and last residue. D genes are given only for firm matches. Part of the rows lack a size; the others show once, few, many or a class for expanded clones.

J	D	V	size	CDR3	DNA
TRBJ1-4	.	TRBV28	once	CASSYQTATNEKLFF	TGTGCCAGCAGTTATCAGACTGCAACTAATGAAAAACTGTTTTTT
TRBJ2-4	.	TRBV5-1	.	CARGDGTANIQYF	TGCGCCAGGGGGGATGGGACTGCAAACATTCAGTACTTC
TRBJ2-3	TRBD2	TRBV27	.	CASSLLWTSGTDTQYF	TGTGCCAGCAGTTTATTATGGACTAGCGGCACAGATACGCAGTATTTT
TRBJ2-2	.	TRBV7-6	.	CASSPKPVTGELFF	TGTGCCAGCAGCCCGAAGCCCGTCACCGGGGAGCTGTTTTTT
TRBJ2-1	TRBD2	TRBV6-5	once	CASRERDGWGNEQFF	TGTGCCAGCAGAGAGCGGGACGGTTGGGGCAATGAGCAGTTCTTC
TRBJ2-7	.	TRBV6-6	.	CASSYFGRGYSYEQYF	TGTGCCAGCAGTTACTTCGGCAGGGGTTACTCCTACGAGCAGTACTTC
TRBJ1-1	.	TRBV27	.	CASSLGTNTEAFF	TGTGCCAGCAGTTTAGGGACTAACACTGAAGCTTTCTTT
TRBJ2-2	.	TRBV29-1	.	CSVVDSGPGTGELFF	TGCAGCGTTGTCGATTCAGGGCCCGGCACCGGGGAGCTGTTTTTT
TRBJ1-1	.	TRBV28	.	CASSSRHNDRKAFF	TGTGCCAGCAGTTCCCGACATAATGACAGGAAAGCTTTCTTT
TRBJ1-3	.	TRBV27	.	CASSLTGYSGNTIYF	TGTGCCAGCAGTTTAACAGGCTACTCTGGAAACACCATATATTTT
TRBJ2-7	.	TRBV7-9	.	CASSLGGRTYEQYF	TGTGCCAGCAGCTTAGGTGGCAGAACCTACGAGCAGTACTTC
TRBJ2-2	TRBD2	TRBV9	.	CASSPTLAGGQTGELFF	TGTGCCAGCAGCCCCACACTAGCGGGAGGGCAAACCGGGGAGCTGTTTTTT
TRBJ2-2	TRBD2	TRBV19	.	CASKTTTREGRTGELFF	TGTGCCAGTAAAACGACTACACGGGAGGGCCGCACCGGGGAGCTGTTTTTT
TRBJ1-2	TRBD1	TRBV19	.	CASSPGQGNYGYTF	TGTGCCAGTAGTCCCGGACAGGGAAACTATGGCTACACCTTC
TRBJ1-2	TRBD1	TRBV6-4	.	CASSDSGTGGYYGYTF	TGTGCCAGCAGTGACTCGGGGACAGGGGGATACTATGGCTACACCTTC
TRBJ1-6	TRBD1	TRBV5-1	.	CASGTGDNSPLHF	TGCGCCAGCGGGACAGGGGATAATTCACCCCTCCACTTT
TRBJ1-4	TRBD1	TRBV28	.	CASRSRRDRLLGEKLFF	TGTGCCAGCAGATCCCGCCGGGACAGGCTATTGGGTGAAAAACTGTTTTTT
TRBJ1-1	.	TRBV9	.	CASSVQGNTEAFF	TGTGCCAGCAGCGTACAGGGGAACACTGAAGCTTTCTTT
TRBJ1-6	TRBD1	TRBV7-6	.	CASSLTGTGNSPLHF	TGTGCCAGCAGCTTAACCGGGACAGGGAATTCACCCCTCCACTTT
TRBJ2-7	TRBD1	TRBV4-1	.	CASSQEWQGAIEQYF	TGCGCCAGCAGCCAAGAATGGCAGGGGGCTATAGAGCAGTACTTC
TRBJ2-5	TRBD1	TRBV6-6	.	CASSLSGQGEEQYF	TGTGCCAGCAGTCTCTCGGGACAGGGGGAAGAGCAGTACTTC
TRBJ2-2	.	TRBV19	.	CATFPSDYTGELFF	TGTGCCACCTTTCCTAGCGATTACACCGGGGAGCTGTTTTTT
TRBJ2-7	TRBD2	TRBV5-6	once	CASSSSGRIYEQYF	TGTGCCAGCAGCTCTAGCGGGAGGATCTACGAGCAGTACTTC
TRBJ2-7	.	TRBV7-9	.	CASSFSLGGSSYEQYF	TGTGCCAGCAGCTTCTCCCTGGGGGGTTCCTCCTACGAGCAGTACTTC
TRBJ1-1	.	TRBV29-1	.	CSVVTDMNTEAFF	TGCAGCGTTGTGACAGACATGAACACTGAAGCTTTCTTT
TRBJ1-2	.	TRBV27	.	CASSLSVAENNYGYTF	TGTGCCAGCAGTTTATCCGTGGCAGAAAATAACTATGGCTACACCTTC
TRBJ1-1	.	TRBV6-5	.	CASRIQGFAEAFF	TGTGCCAGCAGAATACAGGGTTTTGCTGAAGCTTTCTTT
TRBJ2-5	.	TRBV4-1	.	CASSQEGRQETQYF	TGCGCCAGCAGCCAAGAGGGCAGGCAAGAGACCCAGTACTTC
TRBJ2-7	.	TRBV13	.	CASSSGGPYEQYF	TGTGCCAGCAGCTCCGGAGGGCCCTACGAGCAGTACTTC
TRBJ2-1	.	TRBV11-2	.	CASSLVISSYNEQFF	TGTGCCAGCAGCTTAGTTATCTCTTCCTACAATGAGCAGTTCTTC
TRBJ1-3	.	TRBV5-7	.	CASSFSGEAEPVGNTIYF	TGTGCCAGCAGCTTCTCAGGGGAAGCCGAACCCGTTGGAAACACCATATATTTT
TRBJ2-2	.	TRBV5-4	.	CASSSEGLETGELFF	TGTGCCAGCAGCTCGGAGGGCCTGGAGACCGGGGAGCTGTTTTTT
TRBJ2-7	TRBD1	TRBV27	once	CASSWTGHREQYF	TGTGCCAGCAGTTGGACAGGGCATCGGGAGCAGTACTTC
TRBJ2-7	TRBD2	TRBV6-6	.	CASSYAGGLDEQYF	TGTGCCAGCAGTTACGCGGGAGGGTTGGACGAGCAGTACTTC
TRBJ2-3	TRBD2	TRBV9	.	CASSAALAGGPIDTQYF	TGTGCCAGCAGCGCCGCACTAGCGGGGGGGCCGATAGATACGCAGTATTTT
TRBJ2-1	TRBD2	TRBV4-1	.	CASSQDRSGGASLFF	TGCGCCAGCAGCCAAGATAGGAGCGGGGGGGCTAGTCTGTTCTTC